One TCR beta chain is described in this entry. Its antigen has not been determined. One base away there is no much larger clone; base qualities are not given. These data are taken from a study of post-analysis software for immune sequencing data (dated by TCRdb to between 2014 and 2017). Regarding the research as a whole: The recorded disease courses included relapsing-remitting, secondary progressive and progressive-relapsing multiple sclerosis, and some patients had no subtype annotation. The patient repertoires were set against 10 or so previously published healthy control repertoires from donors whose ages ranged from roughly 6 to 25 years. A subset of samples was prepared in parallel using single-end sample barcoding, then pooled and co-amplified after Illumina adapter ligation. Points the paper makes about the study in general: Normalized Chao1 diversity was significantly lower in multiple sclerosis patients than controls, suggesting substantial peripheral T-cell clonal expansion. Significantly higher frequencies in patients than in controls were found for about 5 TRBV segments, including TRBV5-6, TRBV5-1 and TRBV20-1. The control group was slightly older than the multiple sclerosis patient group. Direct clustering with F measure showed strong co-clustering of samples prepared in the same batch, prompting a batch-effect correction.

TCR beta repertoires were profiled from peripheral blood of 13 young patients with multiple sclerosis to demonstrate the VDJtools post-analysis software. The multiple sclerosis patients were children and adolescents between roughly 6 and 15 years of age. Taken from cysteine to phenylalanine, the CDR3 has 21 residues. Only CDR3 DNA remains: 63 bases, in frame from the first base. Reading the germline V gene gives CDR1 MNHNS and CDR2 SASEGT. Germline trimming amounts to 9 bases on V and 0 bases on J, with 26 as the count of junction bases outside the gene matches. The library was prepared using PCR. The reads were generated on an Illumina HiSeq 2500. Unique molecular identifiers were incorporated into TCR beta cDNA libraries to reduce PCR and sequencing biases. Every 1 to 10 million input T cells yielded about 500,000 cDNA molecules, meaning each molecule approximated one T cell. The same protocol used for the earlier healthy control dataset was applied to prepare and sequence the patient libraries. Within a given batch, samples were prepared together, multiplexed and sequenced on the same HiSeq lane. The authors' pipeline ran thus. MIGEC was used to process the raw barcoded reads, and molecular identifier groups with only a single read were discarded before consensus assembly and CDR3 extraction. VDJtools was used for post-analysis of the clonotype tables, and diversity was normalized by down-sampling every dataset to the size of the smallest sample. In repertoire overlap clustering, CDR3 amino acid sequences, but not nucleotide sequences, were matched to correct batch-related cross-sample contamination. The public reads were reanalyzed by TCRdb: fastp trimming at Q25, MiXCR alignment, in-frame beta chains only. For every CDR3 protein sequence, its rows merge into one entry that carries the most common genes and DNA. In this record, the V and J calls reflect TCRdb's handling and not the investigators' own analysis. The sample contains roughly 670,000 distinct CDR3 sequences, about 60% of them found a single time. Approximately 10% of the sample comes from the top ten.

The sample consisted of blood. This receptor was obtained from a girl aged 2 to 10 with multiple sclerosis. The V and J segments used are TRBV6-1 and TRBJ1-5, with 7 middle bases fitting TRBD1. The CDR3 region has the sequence CASSKPTGAGGVRASNQPQHF. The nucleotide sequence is TGTGCCAGTTCCAAACCCACAGGGGCCGGCGGGGTCAGGGCTAGCAATCAGCCCCAGCATTTT.